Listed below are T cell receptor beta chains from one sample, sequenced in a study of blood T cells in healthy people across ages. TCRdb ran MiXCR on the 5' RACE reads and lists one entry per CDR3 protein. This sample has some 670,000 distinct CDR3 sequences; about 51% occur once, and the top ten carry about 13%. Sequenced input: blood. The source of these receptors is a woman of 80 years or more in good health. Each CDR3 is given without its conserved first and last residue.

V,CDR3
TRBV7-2,ASRRTRAEETQY
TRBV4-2,ASSQVSISGGFQETQY
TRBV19,ASSIGTGGKMNTEAF
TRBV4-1,ASSQDQGRLNEKLF
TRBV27,ASSPGQGPTGKLF
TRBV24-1,ATMDNHNEQF
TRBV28,ASSRQGTGTDTQY
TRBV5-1,ASSFTGAGHLNTEAF
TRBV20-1,SARDGAEPQETQY
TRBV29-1,SVERLAITDTQY
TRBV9,ASSVEPSGVANEKLF
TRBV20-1,SASPGTDTQY
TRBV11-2,ASSLRPGGGLSYNEQF
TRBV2,ASTLRGPGY
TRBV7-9,ASSFQAGSYNEQF
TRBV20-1,SAPNEAGELF
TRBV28,ASRDRSPYTEAF
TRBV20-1,SASGLGANTDTQY
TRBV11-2,ASSLVLAWGDEQF
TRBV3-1,ASSQDQREALSTQY
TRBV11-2,ASSSGTSGSSDEQF
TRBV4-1,ASSQVTGEYNEQF
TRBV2,ACSKGQGGYEQY
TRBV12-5,ASGLSPGGISYEQY
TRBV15,ATKAGLGTEAF
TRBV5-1,ASSLIGGNQPRH
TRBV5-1,ASSLEQDTQY
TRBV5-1,ASRPGTSGNEQY
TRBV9,ASSNRVSGGNTDTQY
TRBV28,ASSAGANVLT
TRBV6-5,AGSSRRAGASYNEQF
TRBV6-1,ASRIAGSLDTQY
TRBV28,ASSPDRGIPHYGYT
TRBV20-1,SARWGGFYSNQPQH
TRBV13,ASSSGARAEQF
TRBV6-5,VSSYQVLEGTQY
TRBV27,ASSLSPAGAQGANVLT
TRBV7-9,ASSHGVGQY
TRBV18,ASSPRQGALHTQY
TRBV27,ASSFRGLDYGYT
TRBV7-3,ASSLGPENIQY
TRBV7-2,ASSLANAGGGYEQY
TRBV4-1,ASSHGRGYGYT
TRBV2,ASRKEEYQETQY
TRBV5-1,ASSSPPKRLAGSYNEQY
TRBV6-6,ASSFAAGQGGTEAF
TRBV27,ASSRAASGPNTDTQY
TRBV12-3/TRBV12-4,ASSPPSRSYNEQF
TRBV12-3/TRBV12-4,ASSTRLTPTDTQY
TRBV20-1,SARDKAGPRSHEQY
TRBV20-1,SARFLAGHTDTQY
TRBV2,ATQPGSYNEQF
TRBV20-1,SAGRGQAQF
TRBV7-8,ASSGPPAAGQNGASTDTQY
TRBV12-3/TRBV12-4,ASTRSGAPETQY